What follows are 15 T cell receptor beta chains derived from one specimen sequenced in a study of blood T cell repertoires in COVID-19. Produced via immunoSEQ multiplex PCR; TCRdb's table is partial and in-frame only. The data hold around 260,000 clones, with under 85% observed a single time. Input material: peripheral blood. Source of these receptors: a human donor with COVID-19, enrolled during active disease. The donor label of this sample is uncertain.

Notes on this clone: Sequence at one end of the junction differs from germline and may be a read error. The rearrangement links TRBV5-1 to TRBJ1-2, with D uncertain. This CDR3 is 11 amino acids long. Germline V gene sequence: CDR1 SGHRS, CDR2 YFSETQ. In DNA, the CDR3 is TGCGCCAGCAGCTTGGCAGGCCTCCTCGCATTC. Its protein is CASSLAGLLAF. Together with reference TRBV5-1 and TRBJ1-2, the CDR3 gives the full variable domain: KAGVTQTPRYLIKTRGQQVTLSCSPISGHRSVSWYQQTPGQGLQFLFEYFSETQRNKGNFPGRFSGRQFSNSRSEMNVSTLELGDSALYLCASSLAGLLAFGSGTRLTVV.

The rearrangement uses TRBV20-1 and TRBJ2-1, with 10 bases matching TRBD2. V lost 3 bases and J lost 11; bases outside the gene matches: 10. The CDR3 runs to 14 residues. Per the germline V gene, CDR1 is DFQATT and CDR2 is SNEGSKA (reference sequence). CDR3 nucleotide sequence: TGCAGTGCTAGTAGTCGGCTAGCGGGAGAGAAGCAGTTCTTC. It is translated as CSASSRLAGEKQFF.

The V call is TRBV7-2, the J call TRBJ2-5; 7 nucleotides align to TRBD1. Losses at the gene ends were 1 base for V and 4 bases for J; bases not matched to a gene: 6. The CDR3 covers 15 residues. Germline V gene sequence: CDR1 SGHTA, CDR2 FQGNSA. CDR3 amino acids: CASSLEGGKAETQYF. The DNA for the CDR3 is TGTGCCAGCAGCTTAGAAGGGGGCAAGGCAGAGACCCAGTACTTC.

This clone has just a few counts. V usage is TRBV7-2 and J usage is TRBJ1-2, with 8 nucleotides matching TRBD1. This CDR3 is 15 amino acids long. Germline assignment: CDR1 SGHTA and CDR2 FQGNSA. The trim removed 3 bases at V and 10 bases at J, leaving 13 bases unmatched. CDR3 sequence: CASSFDRGPLGDYTF. The CDR3, as DNA: TGTGCCAGCAGCTTCGACAGGGGCCCGCTTGGAGACTACACCTTC.

The genes are TRBV19 and TRBJ1-5; a possible D gene is TRBD1 (6 bases). The germline V gene has CDR1 LNHDA and CDR2 SQIVND (reference sequence). V lost 3 bases to trimming and J lost 2 bases, with 11 bases between them. The CDR3 contains 15 residues. The CDR3 region is CASSIRGRGNQPQHF. The DNA of the CDR3 is TGTGCCAGTAGTATCAGGGGAAGGGGCAATCAGCCCCAGCATTTT.

The V call is TRBV19, the J call TRBJ1-4, with D possibly matching TRBD1 (5 bases). The V end was cut by 0 bases, the J end by 0 bases, with 8 bases between. Per germline, CDR1 LNHDA and CDR2 SQIVND (reference sequence). The CDR3 has 16 amino acids. In DNA form, the CDR3 reads TGTGCCAGTAGTATAGAGGGGCCAGCAACTAATGAAAAACTGTTTTTT. As protein: CASSIEGPATNEKLFF.

The rearrangement joins TRBV7-9 to TRBJ1-2, with 10 bases matching TRBD1. This CDR3 spans 17 amino acids. With 1 base clipped from V and 4 bases from J, the junction kept 9 bases outside the gene matches. CDR1 SEHNR and CDR2 FQNEAQ come from the germline V gene (reference sequence). CDR3 sequence reads: CASSLGVGQGVTYGYTF. As DNA, the CDR3 is TGTGCCAGCAGCTTAGGAGTTGGACAGGGGGTCACCTATGGCTACACCTTC.

This chain connects TRBV14 to TRBJ2-7; 7 positions match TRBD1. There are 15 residues in the CDR3. J lost 3 bases, V lost 1 base, and 6 bases had no gene match. Germline assignment: CDR1 SGHDN and CDR2 FVKESK. Written as DNA, the CDR3 is TGTGCCAGCAGCCAAGGGACAGGCTACTTCTACGAGCAGTACTTC. This codes for CASSQGTGYFYEQYF.

This sequence joins TRBV5-5 and TRBJ1-4, with 11 nucleotides matching TRBD1. This CDR3 comprises 17 residues. Germline loops: CDR1 SGHKS, CDR2 YYEKEE (reference sequence). V shed 3 bases and J 8 bases; nucleotides not matched to a gene: 12. CDR3 sequence reads: CASSWDRGAVGGEKLFF. DNA of the CDR3: TGTGCCAGCAGCTGGGACAGGGGGGCAGTCGGCGGCGAAAAACTGTTTTTT.

The chain uses TRBV30 and TRBJ1-1; the D gene is possibly TRBD1 (5 bases). The ends were cut back, 2 bases at V and 0 bases at J, with 10 bases in the middle. Germline V CDR1 and CDR2: GTSNPN, SVGIG (reference sequence). This CDR3 has 14 residues. In DNA form, the CDR3 reads TGTGCCTGGAGTATCGGACAAGTGAACACTGAAGCTTTCTTT. It is translated as CAWSIGQVNTEAFF.

The CDR3 region is CASTSGGGTGELFF. In DNA, the CDR3 is TGTGCCAGCACATCAGGGGGCGGCACCGGGGAGCTGTTTTTT. The V gene is TRBV6-5, the J gene TRBJ2-2; TRBD1 aligns across 8 bases. The V segment lost 7 bases and the J segment 4 bases; nucleotides outside the gene matches: 5. The V gene's germline CDR1 is MNHEY and CDR2 SVGAGI. The CDR3 has 14 residues.

The rearrangement joins TRBV30 to TRBJ1-1; no reliable D call. V lost 3 bases and J lost 1, with 9 bases in between. CDR1 is GTSNPN and CDR2 is SVGIG in the germline V gene (reference sequence). The CDR3 consists of 13 residues. CDR3: CAWSEHRNTEAFF. CDR3 nucleotide sequence: TGTGCCTGGAGCGAGCATAGGAACACTGAAGCTTTCTTT.

This chain uses TRBV10-3 with TRBJ1-2; no definite D call. Germline V gives CDR1 ENHRY, CDR2 SYGVKD. The ends were cut back, 6 bases at V and 2 bases at J, with 16 bases in the middle. The CDR3 runs 15 residues. For the CDR3, the DNA is TGTGCCATCAGCGAACTCTCTAGTCTCAACTATGGCTACACCTTC. Residues: CAISELSSLNYGYTF.

This chain joins TRBV15 and TRBJ2-2; TRBD1 agrees at 10 bases. J lost 0 bases, V lost 7 bases, and 11 bases had no gene match. The CDR3 has 18 amino acids. Germline CDR1 reads LNHNV; CDR2 reads YYDKDF (reference sequence). The CDR3 reads CATTGRQGARPNTGELFF. CDR3 DNA: TGTGCCACCACGGGACGACAGGGGGCAAGACCGAACACCGGGGAGCTGTTTTTT.

The chain carries TRBV7-2 and TRBJ1-5, with 10 bases identical to TRBD1. This CDR3 is built from 15 residues. From germline, CDR1 is SGHTA and CDR2 FQGNSA. The V segment lost 2 bases and the J segment 6 bases; nucleotides outside the gene matches: 4. The CDR3, as DNA: TGTGCCAGCAGCTTAAGACAGGGGGCGGGTCAGCCCCAGCATTTT. This gives the protein CASSLRQGAGQPQHF. The variable domain in full, with the rest retrieved from reference TRBV7-2 and TRBJ1-5, is GAGVSQSPSNKVTEKGKDVELRCDPISGHTALYWYRQSLGQGLEFLIYFQGNSAPDKSGLPSDRFSAERTGGSVSTLTIQRTQQEDSAVYLCASSLRQGAGQPQHFGDGTRLSIL.